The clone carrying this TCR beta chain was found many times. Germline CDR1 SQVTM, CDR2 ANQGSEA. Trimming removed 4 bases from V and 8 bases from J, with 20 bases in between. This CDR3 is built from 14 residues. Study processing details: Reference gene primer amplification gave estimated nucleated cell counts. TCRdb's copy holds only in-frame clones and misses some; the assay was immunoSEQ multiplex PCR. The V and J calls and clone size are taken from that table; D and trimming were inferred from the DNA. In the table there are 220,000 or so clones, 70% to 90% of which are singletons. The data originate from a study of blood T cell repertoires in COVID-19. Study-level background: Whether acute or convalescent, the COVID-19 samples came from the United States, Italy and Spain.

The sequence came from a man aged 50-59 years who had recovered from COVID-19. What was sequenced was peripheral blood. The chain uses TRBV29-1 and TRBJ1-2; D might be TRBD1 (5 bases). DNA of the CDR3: TGCAGCGTTGGGGGGGTCGAGAGGATTATGGGCTACACCTTC. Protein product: CSVGGVERIMGYTF.